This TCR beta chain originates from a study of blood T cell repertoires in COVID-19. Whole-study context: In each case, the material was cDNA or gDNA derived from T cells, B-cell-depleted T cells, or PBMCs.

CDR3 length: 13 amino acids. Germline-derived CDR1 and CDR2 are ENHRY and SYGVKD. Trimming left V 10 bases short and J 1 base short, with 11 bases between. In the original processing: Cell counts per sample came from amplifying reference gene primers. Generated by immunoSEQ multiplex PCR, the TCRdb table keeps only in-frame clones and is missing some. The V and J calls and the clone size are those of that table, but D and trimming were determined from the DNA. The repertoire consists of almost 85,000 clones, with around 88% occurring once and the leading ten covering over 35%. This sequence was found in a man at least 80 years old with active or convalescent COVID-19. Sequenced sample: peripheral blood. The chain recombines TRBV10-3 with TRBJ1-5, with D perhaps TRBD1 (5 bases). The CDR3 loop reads CATRGPSNQPQHF. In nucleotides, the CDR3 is TGTGCCACGCGGGGCCCAAGCAATCAGCCCCAGCATTTT.